These T cell receptor beta chains were read from a single sample in a study of cytomegalovirus exposure and HLA in healthy donors. Here immunoSEQ multiplex PCR was the method, and the copy in TCRdb shows in-frame clones only, minus some. Here the sample spans tens of thousands of clones, 74% being singletons. Sample: PBMCs. These receptors were collected from a human donor in good health. Each CDR3 is given with its conserved first and last residue. D genes are given only for firm matches. Not all rows give a size; the values are once, few, many and, for expanded clones, a class.

abundance	v_gene	d_gene	j_gene	CDR3aa	CDR3nt
NA	TRBV11-2	TRBD2	TRBJ2-3	CASSFRVRERSTDTQYF	TGTGCCAGCAGTTTTAGAGTGCGGGAGCGATCCACAGATACGCAGTATTTT
NA	TRBV5-1	NA	TRBJ2-3	CASSLEQGLAYTQYF	TGCGCCAGCAGCTTGGAGCAGGGCTTAGCCTATACGCAGTATTTT
NA	TRBV27	TRBD1	TRBJ1-5	CASTNLGGINQPQHF	TGTGCCAGCACTAATTTAGGGGGCATCAATCAGCCCCAGCATTTT
NA	TRBV6-1	NA	TRBJ1-5	CASSFGGSNQPQHF	TGTGCCAGCAGTTTTGGGGGCAGCAATCAGCCCCAGCATTTT
NA	TRBV5-1	TRBD1	TRBJ2-6	CASTGQGTSGANVLTF	TGCGCCAGCACGGGACAGGGGACCTCTGGGGCCAACGTCCTGACTTTC
NA	TRBV2	TRBD2	TRBJ2-3	CASSGVGGGGDTQYF	TGTGCCAGCAGTGGGGTTGGCGGGGGGGGTGATACGCAGTATTTT
NA	TRBV2	NA	TRBJ2-7	CASSDGYEQYF	TGTGCCAGCAGTGACGGCTACGAGCAGTACTTC
few	TRBV10-3	NA	TRBJ2-7	CASVGRLTYEQYF	TGTGCCTCCGTGGGGCGGTTAACCTACGAGCAGTACTTC
NA	TRBV5-1	TRBD1	TRBJ2-7	CASSLGRRQGDNEQYF	TGCGCCAGCAGCTTGGGACGTCGGCAGGGGGACAACGAGCAGTACTTC
NA	TRBV6-6	NA	TRBJ2-3	CASSYSSTGRTDTQYF	TGTGCCAGCAGTTACTCTTCGACAGGTCGCACAGATACGCAGTATTTT
NA	TRBV28	TRBD1	TRBJ2-7	CASSWTGGYEQYF	TGTGCCAGCAGTTGGACAGGGGGCTACGAGCAGTACTTC
NA	TRBV6-1	NA	TRBJ2-7	CASSSRVYKQYF	TGTGCCAGCTCTTCCAGGGTGTATAAGCAGTACTTC
NA	TRBV29-1	NA	TRBJ2-1	CSPSATSSYNEQFF	TGCAGCCCGTCGGCGACTAGCTCCTACAATGAGCAGTTCTTC
NA	TRBV7-2	NA	TRBJ2-3	CASSLAPPDTQYF	TGTGCCAGCAGCTTAGCCCCTCCAGATACGCAGTATTTT
NA	TRBV7-8	NA	TRBJ2-7	CASSTGTSEYEQYF	TGTGCCAGCTCGACCGGGACATCCGAGTACGAGCAGTACTTC
NA	TRBV9	NA	TRBJ1-1	CASSAGGAGDTEAFF	TGTGCCAGCAGCGCGGGGGGGGCAGGGGACACTGAAGCTTTCTTT
NA	TRBV27	NA	TRBJ2-1	CASGRSGQFF	TGTGCCAGCGGGCGAAGTGGGCAGTTCTTC
few	TRBV5-6	NA	TRBJ2-1	CASSFWRSHNEQFF	TGTGCCAGCAGTTTCTGGCGGTCTCACAATGAGCAGTTCTTC
NA	TRBV7-9	TRBD1	TRBJ1-1	CASSRATGRPFF	TGTGCCAGCAGCAGAGCGACAGGGAGGCCTTTCTTT
NA	TRBV10-2	NA	TRBJ1-5	CASSGPGGASNQPQHF	TGCGCCAGCAGTGGCCCGGGGGGGGCTAGCAATCAGCCCCAGCATTTT
few	TRBV6-1	NA	TRBJ1-2	CASSEAGGYGYTF	TGTGCCAGCAGTGAAGCAGGGGGCTATGGCTACACCTTC
once	TRBV2	TRBD1	TRBJ2-2	CASGGQGVNTGELFF	TGTGCCTCCGGGGGACAGGGGGTTAACACCGGGGAGCTGTTTTTT
NA	TRBV7-2	NA	TRBJ2-7	CASSLAGVYEQYF	TGTGCCAGCAGCTTAGCAGGGGTTTACGAGCAGTACTTC
few	TRBV27	TRBD1	TRBJ2-7	CASTWEQGAAEQYF	TGTGCCAGCACCTGGGAACAGGGGGCGGCGGAGCAGTACTTC
NA	TRBV7-6	NA	TRBJ2-5	CASSPGRRRQETQYF	TGTGCCAGCAGCCCCGGAAGGAGGCGTCAAGAGACCCAGTACTTC
NA	TRBV27	NA	TRBJ1-5	CASKDSTQPQHF	TGTGCCAGCAAGGACAGTACACAGCCCCAGCATTTT
NA	TRBV6-5	NA	TRBJ1-1	CASSYSWATEAFF	TGTGCCAGCAGTTACTCGTGGGCCACTGAAGCTTTCTTT
NA	TRBV2	NA	TRBJ1-5	CASSEGRREINQPQHF	TGTGCTAGCAGTGAAGGTCGTCGGGAAATAAATCAGCCCCAGCATTTT
NA	TRBV12-1	NA	TRBJ2-7	CASSSRTSRATYEQYF	TGTGCCAGCAGCTCCAGAACTAGCAGAGCCACCTACGAGCAGTACTTC
NA	TRBV13	NA	TRBJ2-7	CASSFRDSRGREQYF	TGTGCCAGCAGCTTCCGGGACTCCCGAGGACGCGAGCAGTACTTC
NA	TRBV7-3	NA	TRBJ1-1	CASSPGLYGEAFF	TGTGCCAGCAGCCCTGGACTATATGGAGAAGCTTTCTTT
NA	TRBV27	TRBD1	TRBJ1-2	CASSRRDRVSDGYTF	TGTGCCAGCAGTCGACGGGACAGGGTGTCGGATGGCTACACCTTC
NA	TRBV30	TRBD1	TRBJ2-1	CAWSVRQGAGDEQFF	TGTGCCTGGAGTGTAAGACAGGGGGCAGGGGATGAGCAGTTCTTC
NA	TRBV5-6	TRBD2	TRBJ2-1	CASSLSGTSGYNEQFF	TGTGCCAGCAGCCTCTCCGGGACTAGCGGCTACAATGAGCAGTTCTTC
NA	TRBV11-3	NA	TRBJ2-3	CASSLTGTDTQYF	TGTGCCAGCAGTTTAACTGGCACAGATACGCAGTATTTT
NA	TRBV20-1	NA	TRBJ2-1	CSLDSYNEQFF	TGCAGCCTGGACAGTTACAATGAGCAGTTCTTC
NA	TRBV7-9	TRBD1	TRBJ2-7	CASSQGTGGHEQYF	TGTGCCAGCAGCCAAGGGACAGGGGGCCACGAGCAGTACTTC
NA	TRBV5-1	TRBD1	TRBJ1-2	CASSLSGQGVGYTF	TGCGCCAGCAGCTTGTCCGGGCAGGGGGTTGGCTACACCTTC
NA	TRBV9	TRBD2	TRBJ2-1	CASSVGGSGYNEQFF	TGTGCCAGCAGCGTAGGAGGTAGCGGGTACAATGAGCAGTTCTTC
NA	TRBV9	TRBD1	TRBJ2-7	CASSPEPGQGSQQYF	TGTGCCAGCAGCCCAGAGCCGGGACAGGGTAGCCAGCAGTACTTC
NA	TRBV7-6	NA	TRBJ2-1	CASGTGVYNEQFF	TGTGCCAGCGGTACGGGGGTCTACAATGAGCAGTTCTTC
NA	TRBV4-1	TRBD1	TRBJ2-7	CASSQGDRSSYEQYF	TGCGCCAGCAGCCAAGGGGACAGGTCCTCTTACGAGCAGTACTTC
NA	TRBV6-1	NA	TRBJ1-2	CASKPGQGSYGYTF	TGTGCCAGCAAGCCGGGCCAAGGGAGCTATGGCTACACCTTC
NA	TRBV30	NA	TRBJ2-2	CAWSPRDTGELFF	TGTGCCTGGAGTCCACGGGACACCGGGGAGCTGTTTTTT
NA	TRBV9	NA	TRBJ1-5	CASSVADSLNQPQHF	TGTGCCAGCAGCGTAGCGGACAGTCTCAATCAGCCCCAGCATTTT
NA	TRBV7-2	TRBD2	TRBJ2-3	CASSFGTSGGSTDTQYF	TGTGCCAGCAGCTTCGGGACTAGCGGGGGCAGCACAGATACGCAGTATTTT
NA	TRBV7-9	NA	TRBJ1-3	CASTLSGNTIYF	TGTGCCAGCACCCTCTCTGGAAACACCATATATTTT
NA	TRBV9	NA	TRBJ2-2	CASSYNTGELFF	TGTGCCAGCAGCTATAACACCGGGGAGCTGTTTTTT
NA	TRBV7-2	NA	TRBJ1-5	CASSPEGNQPQHF	TGTGCCAGCAGCCCGGAGGGGAATCAGCCCCAGCATTTT
NA	TRBV28	NA	TRBJ2-6	CASSLPGETSGANVLTF	TGTGCCAGCAGTTTACCCGGGGAGACTTCTGGGGCCAACGTCCTGACTTTC
NA	TRBV10-2	TRBD2	TRBJ2-3	CASRGLASSTDTQYF	TGCGCCAGCCGAGGACTAGCGTCTAGCACAGATACGCAGTATTTT
NA	TRBV19	TRBD2	TRBJ2-7	CASSIDRSGRTYEQYF	TGTGCCAGTAGTATAGATCGGAGCGGGAGGACCTACGAGCAGTACTTC
NA	TRBV28	NA	TRBJ1-1	CASSLSENTEAFF	TGTGCCAGCAGTTTATCAGAGAACACTGAAGCTTTCTTT
NA	TRBV5-1	NA	TRBJ1-5	CASSLGQSNQPQHF	TGCGCCAGCAGCTTGGGACAGAGCAATCAGCCCCAGCATTTT
NA	TRBV14	TRBD1	TRBJ2-7	CANSETGGSYEQYF	TGTGCCAACAGCGAGACAGGGGGCTCCTACGAGCAGTACTTC
NA	TRBV6-8	TRBD1	TRBJ2-7	CASPPRQGSHEQYF	TGTGCCAGCCCCCCTCGACAGGGTTCCCACGAGCAGTACTTC
once	TRBV27	NA	TRBJ1-2	CASTPRGANYGYTF	TGTGCCAGCACCCCTCGCGGGGCTAACTATGGCTACACCTTC
NA	TRBV5-5	NA	TRBJ1-2	CASSLGGGGYTF	TGTGCCAGCAGCTTGGGGGGCGGTGGCTACACCTTC
NA	TRBV29-1	TRBD2	TRBJ2-3	CSVPGLGTDTQYF	TGCAGCGTTCCCGGACTAGGGACAGATACGCAGTATTTT